This T cell receptor (beta chain) appears in the sequencing data of a study of T cell repertoires and HLA-DP antigens. Untouched CD4+ T cells were bead-isolated at about 97.7% purity. Comment on this clone: Its antigen is undetermined.

The protocol was immunoSEQ multiplex PCR, while the TCRdb copy is restricted to in-frame clones and leaves out a portion. The sample includes about 110,000 clones, over 90% of them seen just once. In germline, CDR1 is SGHAT, CDR2 FQNNGV. The CDR3 has 14 amino acids. V was cut by 5 bases and J by 2 bases, with 10 bases left in between. What was sequenced was CD4+ T cells from PBMCs. The TCR comes from a woman younger than 30 in good health and CMV-seronegative. V is TRBV11-2 and J is TRBJ1-3, with a weak D call TRBD1 (6 bases). The CDR3 DNA is TGTGCCAGCAGCCAGAGGGGGGCTGGAAACACCATATATTTT. It is translated as CASSQRGAGNTIYF.